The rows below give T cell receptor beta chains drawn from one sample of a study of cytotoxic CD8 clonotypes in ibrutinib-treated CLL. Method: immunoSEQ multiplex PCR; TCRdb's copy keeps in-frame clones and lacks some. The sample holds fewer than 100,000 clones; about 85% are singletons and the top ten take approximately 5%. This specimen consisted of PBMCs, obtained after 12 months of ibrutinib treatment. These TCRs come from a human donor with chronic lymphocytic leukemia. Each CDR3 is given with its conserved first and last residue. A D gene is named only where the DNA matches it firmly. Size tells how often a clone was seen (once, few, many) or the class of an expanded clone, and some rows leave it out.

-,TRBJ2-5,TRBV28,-,TGTGCCAGCAGCCCCGGGGGAGAAGAGACCCAGTACTTC,CASSPGGEETQYF
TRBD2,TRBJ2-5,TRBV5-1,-,TGCGCCAGCAGCAGCGGGACTAGTCTACAAGAGACCCAGTACTTC,CASSSGTSLQETQYF
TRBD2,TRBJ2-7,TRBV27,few,TGTGCCAGCAGAAGACTAGCGGGATTTGGCGAGCAGTACTTC,CASRRLAGFGEQYF
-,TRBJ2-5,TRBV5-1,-,TGCGCCAGCAGCTTGGGGCAGGGCTGGGAGACCCAGTACTTC,CASSLGQGWETQYF
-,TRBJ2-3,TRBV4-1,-,TGCGCCAGCAGCCAAGGGTCAGACCAAGGGGATACGCAGTATTTT,CASSQGSDQGDTQYF
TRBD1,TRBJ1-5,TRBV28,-,TGTGCCATGGGGACAGCCGATCAGCCCCAGCATTTT,CAMGTADQPQHF
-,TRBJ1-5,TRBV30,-,TGTGCCTGGAGTGTGGGGGAGGTGAAGCCCCAGCATTTT,CAWSVGEVKPQHF
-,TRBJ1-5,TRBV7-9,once,TGTGCCAGCGGGGCAGATAGCAATCAGCCCCAGCATTTT,CASGADSNQPQHF
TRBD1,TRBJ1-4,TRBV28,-,TGTGCCAGCAGTTTTAAGGGACAGGGAATGGAAAAACTGTTTTTT,CASSFKGQGMEKLFF
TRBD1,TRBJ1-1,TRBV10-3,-,TGTGCCACCACCCCCTCGACAGGGCTCACTGAAGCTTTCTTT,CATTPSTGLTEAFF
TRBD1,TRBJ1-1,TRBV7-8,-,TGTGCCAGCAGCTTAGTCCGGACAGGGAGAAAAGCTTTCTTT,CASSLVRTGRKAFF
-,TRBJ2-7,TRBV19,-,TGTGCCAGTACGAGAGGGCAGGGCTACGAGCAGTACTTC,CASTRGQGYEQYF
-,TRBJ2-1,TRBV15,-,TGTGCCACCAGCAGAGGGGGGGGCTCGTCCTACAATGAGCAGTTCTTC,CATSRGGGSSYNEQFF
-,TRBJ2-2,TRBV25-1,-,TGTGCCAGCAGTGGGAACCCGGGAGACAGGGTTGGGTCCGGGGAGCTGTTTTTT,CASSGNPGDRVGSGELFF
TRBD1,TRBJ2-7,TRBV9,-,TGTGCCAGCAGCGTAGGGGGACAGAGCTCCTACGAGCAGTACTTC,CASSVGGQSSYEQYF
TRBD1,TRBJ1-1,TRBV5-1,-,TGCGCCAGCAGCTGGGGGACAGGCGGCCGCGCTTTCTTT,CASSWGTGGRAFF
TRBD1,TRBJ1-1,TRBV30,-,TGTGCCTGGACGCAGGGGGGATGGGGCACTGAAGCTTTCTTT,CAWTQGGWGTEAFF
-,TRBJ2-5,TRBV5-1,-,TGCGCCAGCAGCTTGGGACAGACCCAAGAGACCCAGTACTTC,CASSLGQTQETQYF
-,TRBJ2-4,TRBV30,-,TGTGCCTGGAGCGGCCCGGCAGTTAACATTCAGTACTTC,CAWSGPAVNIQYF
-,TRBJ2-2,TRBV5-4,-,TGTGCCAGCAGCTTTGGCTGGGGGACCGGGGAGCTGTTTTTT,CASSFGWGTGELFF
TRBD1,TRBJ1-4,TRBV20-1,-,TGCAGTGCGACAGGGAATGAAAAACTGTTTTTT,CSATGNEKLFF
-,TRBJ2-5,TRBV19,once,TGTGCCAGCATCGGTAGGAAAGAGACCCAGTACTTC,CASIGRKETQYF
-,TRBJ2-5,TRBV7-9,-,TGTGCCAGCAGCTCACAGACCAGCCAAGAGACCCAGTACTTC,CASSSQTSQETQYF
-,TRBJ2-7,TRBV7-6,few,TGTGCCAGCAGCCTTAGTGTCAGGGACCGCTTGCACTTC,CASSLSVRDRLHF
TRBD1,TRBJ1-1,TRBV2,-,TGTGCCAGCAGTGCACAGGGGGCCATGAACACTGAAGCTTTCTTT,CASSAQGAMNTEAFF
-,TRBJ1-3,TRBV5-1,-,TGCGCCAGCAGCCCCGGGGGGGCTGGAAACACCATATATTTT,CASSPGGAGNTIYF
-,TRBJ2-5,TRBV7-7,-,TGTGCCAGCAGCTTTGGTCGCCAAGAGACCCAGTACTTC,CASSFGRQETQYF
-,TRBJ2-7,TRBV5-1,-,TGCGCCAGCAGCTCCTGGGGGGGGCCCAGCGAGCAGTACTTC,CASSSWGGPSEQYF
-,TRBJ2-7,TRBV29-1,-,TGCAGCGCCGCCGGGACGCCCAAGGTGGGGGAGCAGTACTTC,CSAAGTPKVGEQYF
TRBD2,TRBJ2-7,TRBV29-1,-,TGCAGCGTAACTAGCGGGGGGGATGAGTACTTC,CSVTSGGDEYF
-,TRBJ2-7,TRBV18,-,TGTGCCAGCTCACCACAGGGGGGTCCGTACGAGCAGTACTTC,CASSPQGGPYEQYF
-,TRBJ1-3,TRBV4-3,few,TGCGCCAGCAGCCAAGAAACAGGAAACACCATATATTTT,CASSQETGNTIYF
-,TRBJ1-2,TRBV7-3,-,TGTGCCAGCAGCCCCCACGGGGGCCCAGGGTATGGCTACACCTTC,CASSPHGGPGYGYTF
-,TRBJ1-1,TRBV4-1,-,TGCGCCAGCAGCCAAGATCTCCGCAGGGGTGAAGCTTTCTTT,CASSQDLRRGEAFF
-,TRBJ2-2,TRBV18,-,TGTGCCAGCTCACCCCCCCCGGCGGGCACCGGGGAGCTGTTTTTT,CASSPPPAGTGELFF
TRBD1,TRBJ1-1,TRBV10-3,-,TGTGCCATCACCCCGGGACAGGGGAGAACTGAAGCTTTCTTT,CAITPGQGRTEAFF
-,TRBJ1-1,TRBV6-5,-,TGTGCCAGCAGACCCCCTAGGAACACTGAAGCTTTCTTT,CASRPPRNTEAFF
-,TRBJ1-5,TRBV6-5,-,TGTGCCAGCAGTTACGGAGGGGACCAGGGGCCCCAGCATTTT,CASSYGGDQGPQHF
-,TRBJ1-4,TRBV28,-,TGTGCCAGCAGCGCGCAGGGGGAAAAACTGTTTTTT,CASSAQGEKLFF
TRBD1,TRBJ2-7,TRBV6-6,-,TGTGCCAGCAGTCCCCGGGACAGGGGGGAGCAGTACTTC,CASSPRDRGEQYF
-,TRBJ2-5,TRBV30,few,TGTGCCTGGACAGGGTCCGGAGAGACCCAGTACTTC,CAWTGSGETQYF
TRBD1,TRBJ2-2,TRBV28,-,TGTGCCAGCAGGGGGACAGGGAAGGCCGGGGAGCTGTTTTTT,CASRGTGKAGELFF
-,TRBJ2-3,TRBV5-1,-,TGCGCCAGCAGCTTGAGGATTGGGGGCCGCACAGATACGCAGTATTTT,CASSLRIGGRTDTQYF
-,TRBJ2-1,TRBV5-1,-,TGCGCCAGAGTGGTTGGGACAGGGCGTAGCGGGGGCCCTTCCGGGTACAATGAGCAGTTCTTC,CARVVGTGRSGGPSGYNEQFF
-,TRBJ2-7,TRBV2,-,TGTGCCAGCAGTGGTGGCAGCCTCTCCTACGAGCAGTACTTC,CASSGGSLSYEQYF
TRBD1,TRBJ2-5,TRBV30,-,TGTGCCTGGAGTGCGGACAGGCTCGGTGGGACCCAGTACTTC,CAWSADRLGGTQYF
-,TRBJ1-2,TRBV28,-,TGTGCCAGCAGTTTATGGGAAGGCTATGGCTACACCTTC,CASSLWEGYGYTF
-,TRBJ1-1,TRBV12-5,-,TGTGCTAGTGGTTTGGTACAGGCAGGGGCGAACACTGAAGCTTTCTTT,CASGLVQAGANTEAFF
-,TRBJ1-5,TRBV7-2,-,TGTGCCAGCAGCCACCCCAATCAGCCCCAGCATTTT,CASSHPNQPQHF
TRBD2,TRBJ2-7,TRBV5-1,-,TGCGCCAGCAGTGGCGGGGGGCCCTACGAGCAGTACTTC,CASSGGGPYEQYF
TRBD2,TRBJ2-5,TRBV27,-,TGTGCCAGCAGTCGACAGCGGGGTCTAGAGACCCAGTACTTC,CASSRQRGLETQYF
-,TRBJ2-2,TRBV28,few,TGTGCCAGCAGTAGGGGGGGCCACACCGGGGAGCTGTTTTTT,CASSRGGHTGELFF
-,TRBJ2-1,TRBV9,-,TGTGCCAGCAGCGCCCTAGGGGGGCCAGACAATGAGCAGTTCTTC,CASSALGGPDNEQFF
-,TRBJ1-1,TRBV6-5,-,TGTGCCAGCAGGCGACAGCTCATGAACACTGAAGCTTTCTTT,CASRRQLMNTEAFF
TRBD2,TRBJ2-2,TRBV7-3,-,TGTGCCAGCAGCCCGTCGGGGACTAGGGGCACCGGGGAGCTGTTTTTT,CASSPSGTRGTGELFF